Given below is one T cell receptor (beta chain) in context. Its matching antigen is unknown. Every diagnosis used clinical symptoms, serum thyroxine and TRAb, thyroid ultrasound and orbital computed tomography. Template material for amplifying TCR beta CDR3 regions consisted of RNA transcripts. The HTBI primer set was used in a first-round RT-PCR of the TCR CDR3. Each CDR3 protein gets one entry after TCRdb re-called the multiplex PCR reads with MiXCR. The sample includes around 300,000 distinct CDR3 sequences, approximately 18% seen only once; the top ten take under 45%. The sample is drawn from a study of T cells in Graves' hyperthyroidism and ophthalmopathy. About the study: Peripheral blood was collected at initial diagnosis, before any treatment.

General study findings and limits: Expanded thyroid clonotypes (above 0.001) were mostly also found in blood.

The V and J ends lost 4 bases and 2 bases respectively, with 9 bases between them. CDR1 and CDR2 (germline): SQVTM, ANQGSEA. The CDR3 spans 12 residues. The chain has TRBV29-1 and TRBJ2-7; no clear D. The sample consisted of blood. This receptor was identified in a man aged 45-60 years with Graves' ophthalmopathy. CDR3: CSVVTRPYEQYF. The DNA of the CDR3 is TGCAGCGTTGTAACAAGGCCCTACGAGCAGTACTTC.